This T cell receptor (beta chain) was obtained from a study of OX40 agonist ivuxolimab in advanced cancers. Study-wide context: Partial response was recorded in three patients: one hepatocellular carcinoma and two cutaneous melanoma cases.

The assay was immunoSEQ multiplex PCR, and TCRdb's table has in-frame clones only and misses some. The sample lists around 74,000 clones, around 93% occurring once. The CDR3 extends over 11 amino acids. Germline V lookup: CDR1 SGDLS, CDR2 YYNGEE. As regards this clone: Germline is not matched at one junction end, which may reflect a read error.

The input for sequencing was CD4+ or CD8+ T cells sorted from blood, taken in a trial of the OX40 agonist ivuxolimab. The receptor was isolated from an adult with an advanced solid tumor such as melanoma, head and neck, liver or kidney cancer. V and J are TRBV9 and TRBJ1-2, with a weak D call TRBD1 (6 bases). The CDR3 sequence is CASTPRGPLSF. The CDR3 DNA sequence: TGTGCCAGCACCCCCAGGGGCCCACTGTCCTTC.